This TCR beta chain stems from a study of siplizumab effects on memory and regulatory T cells (dated by TCRdb to the late 2010s). Study-level background: The effect of the anti-CD2 antibody siplizumab on alloreactive T-cell subsets was examined in allogeneic mixed lymphocyte reactions constructed from human PBMCs.

CDR1 and CDR2 are read off the germline V gene (reference sequence) as LNHDA and SQIVND. Relative to germline, V is 9 bases shorter and J is 5 bases shorter, with 22 bases between their ends. The CDR3, from cysteine to phenylalanine, totals 15 residues. Only the CDR3 DNA stays, 45 bases, in frame from base 1. Remarks on this clone: Its antigen is still unknown. Base qualities are not at hand, and no much larger clone is one base apart.

Library preparation employed the immunoSEQ multiplex PCR assay. Each sample had some 10^5 TCR templates assayed by the deep sequencing platform. Genomic DNA extracted from sorted T cells was used for TCRbeta CDR3 sequencing. For the original study's pipeline: The R programming language was used for clonal analysis of the TCRbeta CDR3 data. Comparing unstimulated samples against CFSE-low samples taken after the reaction was how alloreactive CD4+ and CD8+ clones were defined. Regulatory or non-regulatory origin was assigned to alloreactive CD4+ clones by matching of sequences to sorted unstimulated Treg and non-Treg repertoires. In its TCRdb copy, this immuneACCESS table keeps in-frame sequences only and misses some clones. Where compared with another copy, unresolved V genes explain less than half of these, and the others have no known cause. V, J and clone size were drawn from that table, and D and trimming were deduced from the DNA. The sample contains some 97,000 clones, about 91% of them found a single time. The top ten hold around 2.6% of the sample.

What the study reported, not specific to this receptor: Compared with memory T cells, unstimulated naive T cells appeared more diverse, and naive cells seemed to make a substantial contribution to the alloresponse. Whether proliferating Tregs from siplizumab cultures actually had suppressive function was not functionally confirmed. Siplizumab significantly lowered the cumulative frequency of alloreactive sequences that could be traced to unstimulated CD4+ memory T cells. Roughly 80-95% of proliferating CD4+ or CD8+ clones could not be assigned a naive or memory phenotype. Among mappable alloreactive CD4+ clones, an average Treg-derived fraction of over 60% was observed with siplizumab, compared with roughly 25% in control reactions. Because sequences below about 10^-5 frequency were poorly captured, only a minor fraction of alloreactive clones could be mapped to unstimulated subsets.

Sorted unstimulated T cells, along with proliferating T cells recovered from mixed lymphocyte reactions, underwent TCRbeta CDR3 sequencing. Fresh whole blood from fewer than 11 HLA-typed healthy donors served as the source for isolating PBMCs. The sequencing sample was made of CD4+ T cells sorted from blood. This clonotype originated in a human donor in good health. Some clones in this sample may be carry-over from other donors' samples. The chain is assembled from TRBV19 and TRBJ2-5, and the D gene may be TRBD1, 5 bases matching. The sequenced DNA: TGTGCCAGCACCCGCATTGGGCAGGGAATGGAGACCCAGTACTTC. Its protein product is CASTRIGQGMETQYF.